Listed below are T cell receptor beta chains from one sample, sequenced in a study of OX40 agonist ivuxolimab in advanced cancers. TCRdb keeps only in-frame clones here, not all; method: immunoSEQ multiplex PCR. The table has tens of thousands of clones, 80% to 90% seen once. The sample in question was CD4+ or CD8+ T cells sorted from blood, obtained in a trial of the OX40 agonist ivuxolimab. Receptors were obtained from an adult with an advanced solid tumor such as melanoma, head and neck, liver or kidney cancer. Both conserved end residues are part of each CDR3. Each record gives: CDR3 length, V gene, J gene, D gene, clone size, CDR3 DNA, CDR3 protein. The D gene is left open where the match is weak. Part of the rows lack a size; the others show once, few, many or a class for expanded clones.

length: 13; V: TRBV21-1; J: TRBJ1-2; D: NA; size: NA; DNA: TGTGCCAGCACCCTCGTCCGAGACTATGGCTACACCTTC; CDR3: CASTLVRDYGYTF
length: 15; V: TRBV6-5; J: TRBJ1-4; D: TRBD1; size: once; DNA: TGTGCCAGCAGTCTTACGGACAGGGAAGGCGAAAAACTGTTTTTT; CDR3: CASSLTDREGEKLFF
length: 17; V: TRBV5-4; J: TRBJ2-3; D: TRBD2; size: NA; DNA: TGTGCCAGCAGCCGCATTGGACTAGCGGGTGATTTGGATACGCAGTATTTT; CDR3: CASSRIGLAGDLDTQYF
length: 12; V: TRBV5-8; J: TRBJ2-7; D: NA; size: NA; DNA: TGTGCCAGCAGCGCTACAGGCCGCGAGCAGTACTTC; CDR3: CASSATGREQYF
length: 15; V: TRBV5-6; J: TRBJ2-3; D: NA; size: once; DNA: TGTGCCAGCAGCCCCACAGGGAATCCCACAGATACGCAGTATTTT; CDR3: CASSPTGNPTDTQYF
length: 13; V: TRBV11-3; J: TRBJ2-5; D: NA; size: NA; DNA: TGTGCCAGCAGCTTAGGGAGGTCAGGGACCCAGTACTTC; CDR3: CASSLGRSGTQYF
length: 16; V: TRBV28; J: TRBJ1-1; D: NA; size: NA; DNA: TGTGCCAGCAGTTTAAGCACTACAGGGAAGAACACTGAAGCTTTCTTT; CDR3: CASSLSTTGKNTEAFF
length: 16; V: TRBV15; J: TRBJ1-2; D: TRBD1; size: NA; DNA: TGTGCCACCAGCAGAGGAGGGACAGCCTCACACTATGGCTACACCTTC; CDR3: CATSRGGTASHYGYTF
length: 14; V: TRBV6-1; J: TRBJ1-2; D: NA; size: NA; DNA: TGTGCCAGCAGCCAGGCAGGGATAGGGTATGGCTACACCTTC; CDR3: CASSQAGIGYGYTF
length: 16; V: TRBV11-3; J: TRBJ2-7; D: TRBD2; size: NA; DNA: TGTGCCAGCAGCTTAGGGACTGGGACTAGCTCTGACGAGCAGTACTTC; CDR3: CASSLGTGTSSDEQYF
length: 17; V: TRBV29-1; J: TRBJ2-3; D: TRBD2; size: NA; DNA: TGCAGCGTTGATCCCGGGACTAGCGGGAGAAGCACAGATACGCAGTATTTT; CDR3: CSVDPGTSGRSTDTQYF
length: 14; V: TRBV2; J: TRBJ2-1; D: NA; size: NA; DNA: TGTGCCAGCCAGACGGGACGGGACTACAATGAGCAGTTCTTC; CDR3: CASQTGRDYNEQFF
length: 15; V: TRBV13; J: TRBJ2-7; D: TRBD2; size: NA; DNA: TGTGCCAGCAGCTACAGCGGGAGACCTTCCTACGAGCAGTACTTC; CDR3: CASSYSGRPSYEQYF
length: 15; V: TRBV28; J: TRBJ2-7; D: NA; size: NA; DNA: TGTGCCAGCAGTTCCCCGGGAAGCCCCGGGATCGAGCAGTACTTC; CDR3: CASSSPGSPGIEQYF
length: 14; V: TRBV27; J: TRBJ2-3; D: NA; size: NA; DNA: TGTGCCAGCAATCGGAGGGGTGGCACAGATACGCAGTATTTT; CDR3: CASNRRGGTDTQYF
length: 17; V: TRBV6-1; J: TRBJ1-3; D: NA; size: NA; DNA: TGTGCCAGCAGTGAAACCCAGGGGCGAATATCTGGAAACACCATATATTTT; CDR3: CASSETQGRISGNTIYF
length: 18; V: TRBV5-1; J: TRBJ1-1; D: NA; size: NA; DNA: TGCGCCAGCAGCTTGGCTCGGACGGACTCTCTTTGGAACACTGAAGCTTTCTTT; CDR3: CASSLARTDSLWNTEAFF
length: 15; V: TRBV7-7; J: TRBJ2-3; D: NA; size: NA; DNA: TGTGCTAGCAGCTTGCGGGCCTCTTTCACAGATACGCAGTATTTT; CDR3: CASSLRASFTDTQYF
length: 16; V: TRBV4-1; J: TRBJ1-3; D: NA; size: few; DNA: TGCGCCAGCAGCCAAGATGGCAGGAATGGTGGAAACACCATATATTTT; CDR3: CASSQDGRNGGNTIYF
length: 14; V: TRBV28; J: TRBJ1-2; D: TRBD1; size: NA; DNA: TGTGCCAGCACAGGGGGAAGACTAGGCTATGGCTACACCTTC; CDR3: CASTGGRLGYGYTF
length: 18; V: TRBV19; J: TRBJ2-7; D: NA; size: NA; DNA: TGTGCCAGTAGTATGCGGACAGGGAACCTAGCGGGGACGGGTGAGCAGTACTTC; CDR3: CASSMRTGNLAGTGEQYF
length: 15; V: TRBV9; J: TRBJ1-5; D: NA; size: once; DNA: TGTGCCAGCAGCGTGGGAGGGGACGGCAATCAGCCCCAGCATTTT; CDR3: CASSVGGDGNQPQHF